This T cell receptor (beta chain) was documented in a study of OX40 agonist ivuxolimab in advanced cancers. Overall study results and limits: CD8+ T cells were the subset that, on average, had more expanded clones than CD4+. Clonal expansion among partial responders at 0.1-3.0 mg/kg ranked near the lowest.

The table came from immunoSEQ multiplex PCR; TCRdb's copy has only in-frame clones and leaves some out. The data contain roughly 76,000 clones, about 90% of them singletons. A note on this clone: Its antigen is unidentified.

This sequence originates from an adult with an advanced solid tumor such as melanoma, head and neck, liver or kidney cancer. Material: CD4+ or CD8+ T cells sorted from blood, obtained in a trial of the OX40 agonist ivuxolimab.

This CDR3 reads CASTRRGLPYEQYF. Here the CDR3 DNA reads TGTGCCAGCACACGGAGGGGGCTCCCCTACGAGCAGTACTTC. J is TRBJ2-7 and V is TRBV28, with D possibly matching TRBD1 (7 bases). Germline CDR1 and CDR2: MDHEN and SYDVKM. Trimming removed 7 bases from V and 2 bases from J, with 15 bases in between. This CDR3 is built from 14 residues.